This T cell receptor (beta chain) stems from a study of blood T cell repertoires in COVID-19. Only in-frame clones appear in the TCRdb table, and some are missing; sequencing was by immunoSEQ multiplex PCR. The sample consists of over 200,000 clones, approximately 87% of them appearing once. This CDR3 is 12 amino acids long. Germline values: CDR1 SGDLS, CDR2 YYNGEE. V dropped 3 bases and J dropped 7 bases, with 8 bases sitting between them. This sequence joins TRBV9 and TRBJ2-1, with a possible D match to TRBD2 (6 bases). Sequencing was carried out using PBMCs or T cells enriched from blood (not recorded which). This receptor was obtained from a woman in her fifties or sixties in a cohort exposed to, infected with or recovered from COVID-19 (not recorded which). The CDR3: CASSGTMNEQFF. The CDR3 nucleotides read TGTGCCAGCAGCGGGACTATGAATGAGCAGTTCTTC.